This T cell receptor (beta chain) was sequenced in a study of Graves' ophthalmopathy and Graves' hyperthyroidism. The study's findings and limits: Ophthalmopathy and stable hyperthyroidism were discriminated by a 13-signature model, with approximately 89% sensitivity and around 77% specificity.

The CDR3 has 13 amino acids. Between the trimmed V and J ends, which lost 5 bases and 5 bases, there was a span of 12 bases. This clonotype was detected many times. What it recognizes is unknown. The authors amplified TCR beta CDR3 regions, and they did so from RNA transcripts for repertoire sequencing. In the first round, RT-PCR was carried out with HTBI primers, and a multiplex PCR formed the second round. Using its own MiXCR run on the multiplex PCR reads, TCRdb lists one record per CDR3 protein. This table holds 680,000 or so distinct CDR3 sequences, over 20% found once. The sample comprised peripheral blood. The chain carries TRBV12-3 or TRBV12-4 and TRBJ1-1, with D maybe TRBD1 (5 bases). The receptor was derived from a woman under 30 with stable Graves' hyperthyroidism. Some clones in this sample may be carry-over from other donors' samples. CDR3 loop: CASSPQERTEAFF. The CDR3 DNA is TGTGCCAGCAGTCCACAGGAGAGGACTGAAGCTTTCTTT.